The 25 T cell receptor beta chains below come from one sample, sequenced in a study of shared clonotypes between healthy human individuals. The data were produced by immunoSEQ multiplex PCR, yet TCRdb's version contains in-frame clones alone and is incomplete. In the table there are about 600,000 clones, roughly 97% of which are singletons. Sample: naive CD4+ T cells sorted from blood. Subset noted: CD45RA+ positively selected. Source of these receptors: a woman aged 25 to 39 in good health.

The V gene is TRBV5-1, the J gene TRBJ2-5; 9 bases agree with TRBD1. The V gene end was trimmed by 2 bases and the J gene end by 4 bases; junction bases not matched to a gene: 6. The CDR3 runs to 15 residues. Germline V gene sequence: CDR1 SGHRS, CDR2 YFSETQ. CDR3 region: CASSFNRGRLETQYF. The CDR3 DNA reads TGCGCCAGCAGCTTCAACAGGGGGCGGTTAGAGACCCAGTACTTC.

For the CDR3, the DNA is TGCAGCGTTGTTCCTAGCGGGAGTGTCCGCGAGCAGTACTTC. Translated, it gives CSVVPSGSVREQYF. The chain uses TRBV29-1 and TRBJ2-7; 10 nucleotides align to TRBD2. The CDR3 covers 14 residues. The J segment lost 6 bases and the V segment lost 4 bases, leaving 9 bases of the junction unmatched. Germline V gene data show CDR1 as SQVTM and CDR2 as ANQGSEA.

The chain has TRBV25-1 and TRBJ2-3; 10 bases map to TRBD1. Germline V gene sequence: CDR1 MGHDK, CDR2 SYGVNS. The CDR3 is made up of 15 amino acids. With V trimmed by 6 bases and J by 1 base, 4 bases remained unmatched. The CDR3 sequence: CASRGGTGGTDTQYF. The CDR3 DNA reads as TGTGCCAGCAGAGGCGGGACAGGGGGCACAGATACGCAGTATTTT.

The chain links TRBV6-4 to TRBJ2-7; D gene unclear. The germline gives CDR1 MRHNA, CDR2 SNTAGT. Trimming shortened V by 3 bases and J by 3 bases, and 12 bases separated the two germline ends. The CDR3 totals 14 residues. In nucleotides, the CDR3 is TGTGCCAGCAGTGATACGGCTTTCTTCTACGAGCAGTACTTC. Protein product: CASSDTAFFYEQYF.

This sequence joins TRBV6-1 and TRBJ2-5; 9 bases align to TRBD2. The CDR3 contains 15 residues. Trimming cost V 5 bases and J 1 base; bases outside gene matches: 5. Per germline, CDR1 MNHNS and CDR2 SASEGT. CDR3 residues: CASSSSGRPQETQYF. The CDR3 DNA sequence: TGTGCCAGCAGTTCGAGCGGGAGGCCCCAAGAGACCCAGTACTTC.

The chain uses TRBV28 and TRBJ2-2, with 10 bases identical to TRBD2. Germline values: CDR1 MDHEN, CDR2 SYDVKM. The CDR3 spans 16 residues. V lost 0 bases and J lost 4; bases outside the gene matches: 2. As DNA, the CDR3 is TGTGCCAGCAGTTTATGGGGACTAGCGAGCACCGGGGAGCTGTTTTTT. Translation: CASSLWGLASTGELFF.

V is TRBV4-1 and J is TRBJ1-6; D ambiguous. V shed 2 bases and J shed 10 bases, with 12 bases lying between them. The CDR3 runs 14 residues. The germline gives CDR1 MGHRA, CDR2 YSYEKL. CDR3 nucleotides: TGCGCCAGCAGCCAATCGGTTCGGTACTCACCCCTCCACTTT. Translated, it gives CASSQSVRYSPLHF.

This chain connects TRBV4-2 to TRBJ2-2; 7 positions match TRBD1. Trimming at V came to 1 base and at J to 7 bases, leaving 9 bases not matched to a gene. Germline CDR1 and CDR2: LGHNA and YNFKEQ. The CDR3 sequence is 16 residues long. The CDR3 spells CASSQVDDRDGGELFF. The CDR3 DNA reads TGTGCCAGCAGCCAAGTGGATGACAGGGACGGCGGGGAGCTGTTTTTT.

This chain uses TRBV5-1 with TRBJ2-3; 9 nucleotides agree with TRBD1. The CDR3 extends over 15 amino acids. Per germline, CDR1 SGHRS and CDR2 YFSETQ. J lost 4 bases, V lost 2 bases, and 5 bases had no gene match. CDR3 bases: TGCGCCAGCAGCTTCGGACAGGGGAGGCCAGATACGCAGTATTTT. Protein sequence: CASSFGQGRPDTQYF.

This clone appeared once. CDR3 sequence: CASNTNTGDEQYF. The CDR3 nucleotides read TGTGCCAGCAATACCAACACCGGGGACGAGCAGTACTTC. J is TRBJ2-7 and V is TRBV6-1, with a weak D call TRBD2 (5 bases). From germline, CDR1 is MNHNS and CDR2 SASEGT. With 7 bases removed from V and 5 bases from J, the gap between germline ends came to 15 bases. The CDR3 sequence is 13 residues long.

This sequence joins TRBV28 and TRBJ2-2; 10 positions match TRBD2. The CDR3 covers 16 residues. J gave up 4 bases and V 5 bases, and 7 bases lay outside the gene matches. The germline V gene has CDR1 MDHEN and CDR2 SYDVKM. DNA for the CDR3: TGTGCCAGCAGTCGATCGGCTAGCGGGAGCACCGGGGAGCTGTTTTTT. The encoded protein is CASSRSASGSTGELFF.

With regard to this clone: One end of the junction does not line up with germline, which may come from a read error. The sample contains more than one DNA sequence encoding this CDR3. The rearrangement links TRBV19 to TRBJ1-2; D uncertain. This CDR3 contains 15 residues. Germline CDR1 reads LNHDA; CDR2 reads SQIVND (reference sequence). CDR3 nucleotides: TGTGCCAGCAGTACCTCGCCCTCTTTCTATGGTGGCTACACCTTC. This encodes CASSTSPSFYGGYTF.

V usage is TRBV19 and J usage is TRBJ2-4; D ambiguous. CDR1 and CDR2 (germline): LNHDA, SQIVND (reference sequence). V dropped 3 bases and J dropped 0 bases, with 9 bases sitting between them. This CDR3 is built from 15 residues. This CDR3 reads CASSMSGLAKNIQYF. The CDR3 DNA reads TGTGCCAGTAGTATGTCTGGCTTAGCCAAAAACATTCAGTACTTC. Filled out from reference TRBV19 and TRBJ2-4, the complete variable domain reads DGGITQSPKYLFRKEGQNVTLSCEQNLNHDAMYWYRQDPGQGLRLIYYSQIVNDFQKGDIAEGYSVSREKKESFPLTVTSAQKNPTAFYLCASSMSGLAKNIQYFGAGTRLSVL.

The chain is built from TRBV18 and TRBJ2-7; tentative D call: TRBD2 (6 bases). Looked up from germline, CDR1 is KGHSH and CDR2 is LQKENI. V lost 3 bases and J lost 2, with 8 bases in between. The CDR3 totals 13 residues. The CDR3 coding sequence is TGTGCCAGCTCACCGGGACTGCCCTACGAGCAGTACTTC. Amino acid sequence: CASSPGLPYEQYF.

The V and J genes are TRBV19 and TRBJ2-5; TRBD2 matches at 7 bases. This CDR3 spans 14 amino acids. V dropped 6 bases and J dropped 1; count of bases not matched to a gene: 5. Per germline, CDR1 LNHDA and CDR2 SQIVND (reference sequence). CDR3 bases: TGTGCCAGTAGGGACCTAGCGGTCCAAGAGACCCAGTACTTC. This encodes CASRDLAVQETQYF.

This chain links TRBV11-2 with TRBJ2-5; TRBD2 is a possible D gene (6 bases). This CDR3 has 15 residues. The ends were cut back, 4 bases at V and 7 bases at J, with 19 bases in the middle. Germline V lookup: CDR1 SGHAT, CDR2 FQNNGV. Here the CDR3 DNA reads TGTGCCAGCAGCTCCCTAGAGGAGGGATTGGCGACCCAGTACTTC. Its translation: CASSSLEEGLATQYF. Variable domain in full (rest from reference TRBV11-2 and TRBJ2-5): EAGVAQSPRYKIIEKRQSVAFWCNPISGHATLYWYQQILGQGPKLLIQFQNNGVVDDSQLPKDRFSAERLKGVDSTLKIQPAKLEDSAVYLCASSSLEEGLATQYFGPGTRLLVL.

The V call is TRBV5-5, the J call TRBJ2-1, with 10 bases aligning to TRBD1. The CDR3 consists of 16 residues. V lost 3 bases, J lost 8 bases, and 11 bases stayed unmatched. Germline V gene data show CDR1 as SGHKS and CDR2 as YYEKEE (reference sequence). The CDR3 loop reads CASSWQDRGLHHEQFF. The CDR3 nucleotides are TGTGCCAGCAGCTGGCAAGACAGGGGGCTGCATCATGAGCAGTTCTTC.

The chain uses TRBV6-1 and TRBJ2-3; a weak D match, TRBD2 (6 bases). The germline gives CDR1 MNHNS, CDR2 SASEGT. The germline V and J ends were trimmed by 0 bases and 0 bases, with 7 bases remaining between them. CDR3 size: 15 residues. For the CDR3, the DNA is TGTGCCAGCAGTGAAGCAGGGACTAGCACAGATACGCAGTATTTT. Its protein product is CASSEAGTSTDTQYF.

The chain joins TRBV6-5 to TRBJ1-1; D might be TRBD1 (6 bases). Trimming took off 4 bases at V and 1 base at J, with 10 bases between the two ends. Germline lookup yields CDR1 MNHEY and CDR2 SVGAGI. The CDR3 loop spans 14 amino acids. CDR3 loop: CASSSDRSNTEAFF. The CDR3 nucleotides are TGTGCCAGCAGTTCGGACAGATCGAACACTGAAGCTTTCTTT.

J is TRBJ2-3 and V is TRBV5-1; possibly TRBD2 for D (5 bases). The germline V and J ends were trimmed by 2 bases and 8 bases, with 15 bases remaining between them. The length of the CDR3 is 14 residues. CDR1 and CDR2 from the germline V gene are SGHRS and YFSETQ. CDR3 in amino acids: CASSLGAEVGTQYF. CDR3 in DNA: TGCGCCAGCAGCTTAGGAGCGGAAGTAGGTACGCAGTATTTT.

CDR3 sequence: CAWSVSTKGQETQYF. The CDR3 bases are TGTGCCTGGAGTGTCAGTACCAAGGGACAAGAGACCCAGTACTTC. The gene calls are TRBV30 and TRBJ2-5, with D unresolved. The CDR3 runs to 15 residues. V was shortened by 0 bases and J by 2 bases, with 13 bases between the two germline ends. CDR1 and CDR2 (germline): GTSNPN, SVGIG (reference sequence).

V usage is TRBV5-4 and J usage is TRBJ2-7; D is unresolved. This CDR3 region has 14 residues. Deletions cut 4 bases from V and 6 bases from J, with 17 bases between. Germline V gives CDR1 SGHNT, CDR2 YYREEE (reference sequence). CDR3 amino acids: CASSLGSLGREQYF. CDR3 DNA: TGTGCCAGCAGCCTGGGGTCACTGGGCCGCGAGCAGTACTTC.

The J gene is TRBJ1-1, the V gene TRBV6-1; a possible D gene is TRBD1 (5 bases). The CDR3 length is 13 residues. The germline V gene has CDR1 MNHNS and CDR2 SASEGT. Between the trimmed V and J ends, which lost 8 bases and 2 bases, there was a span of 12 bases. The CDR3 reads CASLQGANTEAFF. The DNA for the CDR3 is TGTGCCAGCCTCCAAGGGGCAAACACTGAAGCTTTCTTT.

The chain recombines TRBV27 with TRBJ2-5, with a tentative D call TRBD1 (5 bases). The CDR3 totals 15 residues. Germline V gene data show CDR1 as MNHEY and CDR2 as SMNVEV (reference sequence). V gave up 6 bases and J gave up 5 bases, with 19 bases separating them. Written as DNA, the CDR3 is TGTGCCAGCAGCACTACAAGGGAAGGGGTCGAGACCCAGTACTTC. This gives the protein CASSTTREGVETQYF.

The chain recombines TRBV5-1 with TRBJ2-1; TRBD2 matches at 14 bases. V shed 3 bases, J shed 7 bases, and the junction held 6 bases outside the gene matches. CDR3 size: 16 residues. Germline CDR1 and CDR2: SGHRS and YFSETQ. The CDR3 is CASSSGTSGSTNEQFF. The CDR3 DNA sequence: TGCGCCAGCAGCTCCGGGACTAGCGGGAGTACGAATGAGCAGTTCTTC.